The sequence of this T cell receptor beta chain was determined in a study of shared clonotypes between healthy human individuals. Study at large: A couple of women and three men aged 18 to 49 served as donors.

Assay runs were performed at deep level. TCRdb keeps only in-frame clones here, not all; method: immunoSEQ multiplex PCR. The sample has hundreds of thousands of clones, around 76% seen once. Between the trimmed V and J ends, which lost 2 bases and 5 bases, there was a span of 19 bases. CDR3 length: 16 residues. CDR1 and CDR2 (germline): MDHEN, SYDVKM. V usage is TRBV28 and J usage is TRBJ2-7; D is undetermined. The sequenced material came from PBMCs. This TCR came from a woman aged 40 to 50 in good health. Some clones in this sample may be carry-over from other donors' samples. CDR3 nucleotides: TGTGCCAGCAGTTTAATTGGGTATCTCCCAGACGACGAGCAGTACTTC. Residues: CASSLIGYLPDDEQYF.